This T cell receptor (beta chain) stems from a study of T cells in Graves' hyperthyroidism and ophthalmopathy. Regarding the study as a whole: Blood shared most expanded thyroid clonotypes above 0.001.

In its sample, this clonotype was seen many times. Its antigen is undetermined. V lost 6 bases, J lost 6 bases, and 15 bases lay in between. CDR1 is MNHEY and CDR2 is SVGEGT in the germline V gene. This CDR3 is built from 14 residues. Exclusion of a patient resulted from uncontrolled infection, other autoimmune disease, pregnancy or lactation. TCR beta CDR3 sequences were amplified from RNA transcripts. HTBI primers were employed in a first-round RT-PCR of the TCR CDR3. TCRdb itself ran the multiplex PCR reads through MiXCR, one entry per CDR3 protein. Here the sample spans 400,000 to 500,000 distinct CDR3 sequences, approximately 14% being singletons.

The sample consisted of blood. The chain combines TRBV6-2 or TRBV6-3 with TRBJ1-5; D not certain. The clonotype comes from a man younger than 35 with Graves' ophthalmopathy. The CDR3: CASRSTIDGQPQHF. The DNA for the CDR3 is TGTGCCAGCAGGAGTACCATAGACGGTCAGCCCCAGCATTTT.